The present TCR beta chain was sequenced within a study of blood T cell repertoires in COVID-19. Original data processing: The assay estimated nucleated cells by amplifying reference gene primers. TCRdb's table, derived via immunoSEQ multiplex PCR, lists solely in-frame clones and lacks some. V and J calls plus clone size are reproduced from that table; the DNA served to infer D and trimming. The repertoire consists of 300,000 to 400,000 clones, with around 87% occurring once and the leading ten covering about 6%. This CDR3 is 13 amino acids long. V was shortened by 2 bases and J by 5 bases, with 7 bases between the two germline ends.

The TCR sequence derives from a woman aged 45-65 years with COVID-19, enrolled during active disease. V is TRBV12-3 or TRBV12-4 and J is TRBJ2-1; D gene unclear. Sequencing was done on a sample of peripheral blood. In DNA, the CDR3 is TGTGCCAGCAGTTTATATCAGAACAATGAGCAGTTCTTC. As protein: CASSLYQNNEQFF.